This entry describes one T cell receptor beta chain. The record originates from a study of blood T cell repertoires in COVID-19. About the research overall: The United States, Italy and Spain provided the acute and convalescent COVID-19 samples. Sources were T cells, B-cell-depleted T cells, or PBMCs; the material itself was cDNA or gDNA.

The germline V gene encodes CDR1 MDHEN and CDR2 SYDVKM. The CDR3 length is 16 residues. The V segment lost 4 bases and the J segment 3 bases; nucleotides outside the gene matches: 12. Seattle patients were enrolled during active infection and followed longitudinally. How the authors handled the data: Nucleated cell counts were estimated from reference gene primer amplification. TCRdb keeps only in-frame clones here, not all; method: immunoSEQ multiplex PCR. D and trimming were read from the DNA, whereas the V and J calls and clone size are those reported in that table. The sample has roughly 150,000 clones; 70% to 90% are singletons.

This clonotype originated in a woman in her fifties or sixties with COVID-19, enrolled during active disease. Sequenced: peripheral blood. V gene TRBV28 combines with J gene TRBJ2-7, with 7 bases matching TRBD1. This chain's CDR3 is CASSSPFFDRDYEQYF. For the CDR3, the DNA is TGTGCCAGCAGTTCCCCTTTTTTCGACAGGGACTACGAGCAGTACTTC. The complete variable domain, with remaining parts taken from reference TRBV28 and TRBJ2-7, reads DVKVTQSSRYLVKRTGEKVFLECVQDMDHENMFWYRQDPGLGLRLIYFSYDVKMKEKGDIPEGYSVSREKKERFSLILESASTNQTSMYLCASSSPFFDRDYEQYFGPGTRLTVT.